These T cell receptor beta chains were read from a single sample in a study of PD-L1 blockade in urothelial cancer. Assay used: immunoSEQ multiplex PCR; TCRdb lists only in-frame clones, some missing. The table lists around 100,000 clones, roughly 84% of them singletons. This material consisted of PBMCs, taken around atezolizumab (anti-PD-L1) treatment. The receptors were gathered from a man aged 60-69 years with urothelial cancer. CDR3s include the opening cysteine and the closing phenylalanine or tryptophan. D genes are given only for firm matches. Only part of the rows carry a size: once, few, many, or a class if the clone is expanded.

clone_size j_call v_call d_call cdr3_nt cdr3_aa
- TRBJ1-1 TRBV6-1 - TGTGCCAGCAGCGCGCCTCCCGTGAACACTGAAGCTTTCTTT CASSAPPVNTEAFF
- TRBJ2-2 TRBV5-4 TRBD2 TGTGCCAGCAGCCTCCCCGCGGCGGGGAGGGCCACCGGGGAGCTGTTTTTT CASSLPAAGRATGELFF
- TRBJ1-2 TRBV7-6 - TGTGCCAGCAGCTCCGAGGTGGAGAAAGGCTACACCTTC CASSSEVEKGYTF
- TRBJ1-3 TRBV7-9 - TGTGCCAGCAGCTTGGGGCTTCAGGGAAACACCATATATTTT CASSLGLQGNTIYF
- TRBJ1-3 TRBV4-2 - TGTGCCAGCAGCCAAGGCAGGGGAATAAAAGTAAACACCATATATTTT CASSQGRGIKVNTIYF
- TRBJ2-1 TRBV9 - TGTGCCAGCAGCGTACCTCCAAAGAGCGGGTCTGACAATGAGCAGTTCTTC CASSVPPKSGSDNEQFF
- TRBJ2-3 TRBV7-8 TRBD2 TGTGCCAGCAGCTTATCCGCGACTAGCGGGGGCACAGATACGCAGTATTTT CASSLSATSGGTDTQYF
- TRBJ2-1 TRBV19 - TGTGCCAGTAGTGGGCAGGGTGGGAATGAGCAGTTCTTC CASSGQGGNEQFF
- TRBJ2-7 TRBV5-1 TRBD2 TGCGCCAGCAGCTTGGGCAGCGGGATCGTGGGAGAGCAGTACTTC CASSLGSGIVGEQYF
once TRBJ1-6 TRBV29-1 - TGCAGCATCTCCCGGGACAAATCCTCACCCCTCCACTTT CSISRDKSSPLHF
- TRBJ2-7 TRBV10-3 TRBD1 TGTGCCATCAGAGACAGGGCCTACGAGCAGTACTTC CAIRDRAYEQYF
once TRBJ2-6 TRBV27 - TGTGCCAGCAGTTTATCAGGGGCTGGGGCCAACGTCCTGACTTTC CASSLSGAGANVLTF
- TRBJ2-1 TRBV19 - TGTGCCAGTGGAACAGGGTACAATGAGCAGTTCTTC CASGTGYNEQFF
- TRBJ2-7 TRBV28 TRBD2 TGTGCCAGCAGTTCCCCATCGGCGGGAGCCTCCTACGAGCAGTACTTC CASSSPSAGASYEQYF
- TRBJ2-7 TRBV5-1 - TGCGCCAGCAGCTTGGATCCGTATGAGGATACCTCCTACGAGCAGTACTTC CASSLDPYEDTSYEQYF
- TRBJ2-1 TRBV6-5 TRBD2 TGTGCCAGCATCGGGGAGGGCCAGTCCTACAATGAGCAGTTCTTC CASIGEGQSYNEQFF
- TRBJ2-1 TRBV23-1 TRBD2 TGCGCCAGCATGTCCACCGGAGGGGCAGGTACAGCGGGAGTCGGCAATGAGCAGTTCTTC CASMSTGGAGTAGVGNEQFF
- TRBJ1-5 TRBV28 - TGTGCCAGCAGTTTTCCCGGGAGGGTAGGTCAGCCCCAGCATTTT CASSFPGRVGQPQHF
- TRBJ2-5 TRBV15 TRBD2 TGTGCCACCAGCAGAGACTATAGCGGGGGGGCCCAAGAGACCCAGTACTTC CATSRDYSGGAQETQYF
- TRBJ2-3 TRBV7-2 TRBD2 TGTGCCAGCAGGAGACCGGGACTAGCCAGGTCAGATACGCAGTATTTT CASRRPGLARSDTQYF
- TRBJ2-1 TRBV5-4 - TGTGCCAGCAGCTTGGAGGGGGTAACCTACAATGAGCAGTTCTTC CASSLEGVTYNEQFF
- TRBJ1-5 TRBV7-8 TRBD1 TGTGCCAGCAGCCTCGGGACAGGGGGCCGGAGCAATCAGCCCCAGCATTTT CASSLGTGGRSNQPQHF
- TRBJ2-1 TRBV15 TRBD1 TGTGCCACCAGCCCAGGGGGCCTAATAGGGGATGAGCAGTTCTTC CATSPGGLIGDEQFF
- TRBJ1-1 TRBV7-7 - TGTGCCAGCAGCCGGGACACCAACACTGAAGCTTTCTTT CASSRDTNTEAFF
- TRBJ2-1 TRBV2 TRBD1 TGTGCCAGCAGATCGGACAGGGTGTACAATGAGCAGTTCTTC CASRSDRVYNEQFF
once TRBJ2-1 TRBV5-4 TRBD2 TGTGCCAGCAGCCCTGGCACTAGCGGTTACAATGAGCAGTTCTTC CASSPGTSGYNEQFF